A single sample is the source of the 27 T cell receptor beta chains below, sequenced in a study of vaccination and CD4 T cells after COVID-19 (dated by TCRdb to the early 2020s). The label giving this sample's time point can be read as: late sampling 161 to 241 days after vaccination in three convalescent patients. The treatment or condition tag for this specimen amounts to: 10-day PBMC culture with coronavirus spike peptide pools or control peptides (ViraFEST assay). The library was obtained by PCR. Sequencing relied on an Illumina iSeq 100. DNA from cultured CD4+ T cells was subjected to TCR sequencing with the Oncomine TCR Beta short-read assay at the Johns Hopkins FTIC core. TCRdb itself trimmed the public reads at Q25 with fastp, ran MiXCR and retained productive beta chains. Merged by CDR3 protein, the rows form single entries marked with the most common genes and DNA. The sample includes around 27,000 distinct CDR3 sequences, with over 25% observed a single time. Together, the top ten hold 7% to 7.5% of the sample.

These TCRs are of unknown antigen specificity. The sequencing here drew on CD4+ T cells from blood, cultured in vitro, taken about 7 months after SARS-CoV-2 vaccination. These receptors all come from a human donor who had recovered from COVID-19.

About this clonotype itself: At one of its ends the junction is not consistent with the germline gene, which may arise from a read error. The V call is TRBV5-3, the J call TRBJ1-1; tentative D call: TRBD1 (5 bases). TRBV5-3 is identified as an open reading frame with a role that is uncertain. The CDR3 is 12 amino acids. The CDR3: CASSLDQGEAFF. The CDR3 DNA reads TGTGCCAGCAGCTTGGACCAGGGTGAAGCTTTCTTT.

The chain couples TRBV7-6 to TRBJ1-5, with TRBD1 matching over 8 bases. The CDR3 consists of 17 residues. Germline V gives CDR1 SGHVS, CDR2 FNYEAQ. The J segment lost 6 bases and the V segment lost 4 bases, leaving 14 bases of the junction unmatched. The CDR3, as DNA: TGTGCCAGCAGCTCGACAGAAGTCTCAGGGGGCTTTCAGCCCCAGCATTTT. Amino acid sequence: CASSSTEVSGGFQPQHF.

This clonotype was found a few times. This chain links TRBV6-1 with TRBJ1-6; the D is unclear. The CDR3 consists of 13 residues. The germline V gene has CDR1 MNHNS and CDR2 SASEGT. Trimming stripped 6 bases from V and 6 bases from J, with 9 bases between. The DNA for the CDR3 is TGTGCCAGCAGCCCGGACTCTAATTCACCCCTCCACTTT. This encodes CASSPDSNSPLHF.

This clonotype showed up just a few times. The chain uses TRBV19 and TRBJ2-5; the match to TRBD1 covers 10 bases. Losses at the gene ends were 1 base for V and 5 bases for J; bases not matched to a gene: 10. CDR1 LNHDA and CDR2 SQIVND come from the germline V gene (reference sequence). The CDR3 length is 17 residues. The CDR3 nucleotides are TGTGCCAGTAGTATAGGGGGAGGACAGGGGGTCGGGGAGACCCAGTACTTC. Its protein product is CASSIGGGQGVGETQYF.

This clonotype occurred many times. J is TRBJ2-5 and V is TRBV7-8; no definite D call. The CDR3 extends over 13 amino acids. V was shortened by 0 bases and J by 2 bases, with 4 bases between the two germline ends. Germline lookup yields CDR1 SGHVS and CDR2 FQNEAQ. The CDR3 spells CASSLARQETQYF. The CDR3 DNA reads as TGTGCCAGCAGCTTAGCTAGGCAAGAGACCCAGTACTTC.

This chain uses TRBV29-1 with TRBJ2-7; D might be TRBD1 or TRBD2, each matching 5 bases. From germline, CDR1 is SQVTM and CDR2 ANQGSEA. V was clipped by 4 bases and J by 11 bases, with 15 bases between them. CDR3 length equals 11 residues. The chain's CDR3 is CSVGVVGVEYF. The CDR3 coding sequence is TGCAGCGTTGGAGTGGTGGGGGTGGAGTACTTC.

The chain has TRBV28 and TRBJ2-1, with TRBD2 matching over 12 bases. The V segment lost 6 bases and the J segment 4 bases; nucleotides outside the gene matches: 7. The CDR3 extends over 16 amino acids. The germline CDR1 and CDR2 sequences are MDHEN and SYDVKM. This chain's CDR3 is CASSETLAGGYNEQFF. The DNA of the CDR3 is TGTGCCAGCAGCGAAACCCTAGCGGGAGGGTACAATGAGCAGTTCTTC.

There are a few counts of this clonotype. This chain joins TRBV7-2 and TRBJ2-5, with D hard to call. The V and J ends lost 4 bases and 5 bases respectively, with 14 bases between them. CDR3 size: 14 residues. The germline CDR1 and CDR2 sequences are SGHTA and FQGNSA. CDR3 amino acids: CASSSTGSGETQYF. DNA for the CDR3: TGTGCCAGCAGCTCGACGGGCAGTGGGGAGACCCAGTACTTC.

In this sample, this clonotype is medium-sized. The J gene is TRBJ2-1, the V gene TRBV20-1; 8 bases agree with TRBD1. CDR1 is DFQATT, CDR2 SNEGSKA, per germline (reference sequence). J gave up 4 bases and V 5 bases, and 4 bases lay outside the gene matches. This CDR3 is built from 13 residues. The CDR3 DNA reads as TGCAGTGCTCTAGGGACAGGTTACAATGAGCAGTTCTTC. Translated: CSALGTGYNEQFF.

This chain links TRBV12-3 or TRBV12-4 with TRBJ2-2, with 7 bases matching TRBD1. The length of the CDR3 is 15 residues. The V gene end was trimmed by 3 bases and the J gene end by 0 bases; junction bases not matched to a gene: 1. In DNA, the CDR3 is TGTGCCAGCAGTTTGACAGGGACGAACACCGGGGAGCTGTTTTTT. The encoded protein is CASSLTGTNTGELFF.

This chain connects TRBV28 to TRBJ1-5; no reliable D call. The germline gives CDR1 MDHEN, CDR2 SYDVKM. V lost 9 bases and J lost 6, with 18 bases in between. The CDR3 has 14 amino acids. The CDR3, as DNA: TGTGCCAGTGAAGGGCGGTTTGGTCTTCAGCCCCAGCATTTT. Encoded protein: CASEGRFGLQPQHF.

There are a few counts of this clonotype. This chain uses TRBV5-5 with TRBJ2-5; no firm D call. This CDR3 region has 11 residues. Germline assignment: CDR1 SGHKS and CDR2 YYEKEE (reference sequence). Trimming removed 7 bases at V and 4 bases at J, with 8 bases between. This chain's CDR3 is CASSATETQYF. Here the CDR3 DNA reads TGTGCCAGCTCCGCGACAGAGACCCAGTACTTC.

The chain combines TRBV7-8 with TRBJ2-5; 9 bases agree with TRBD1. Trimming removed 2 bases from V and 6 bases from J; junction bases left unmatched: 7. Germline assignment: CDR1 SGHVS and CDR2 FQNEAQ. The CDR3 is 15 amino acids. CDR3: CASSLHRDREKTQYF. In nucleotides, the CDR3 is TGTGCCAGCAGCTTACACCGGGACAGGGAGAAGACCCAGTACTTC.

There are a few counts of this clonotype. The V gene is TRBV20-1, the J gene TRBJ2-7, with a possible D match to TRBD2 (6 bases). The CDR3 spans 12 residues. Germline values: CDR1 DFQATT, CDR2 SNEGSKA (reference sequence). V lost 5 bases, J lost 0 bases, and 8 bases lay in between. CDR3 in DNA: TGCAGTGCTCCCGGGAGCTCCTACGAGCAGTACTTC. Residues: CSAPGSSYEQYF.

This clonotype was picked up a small number of times. The V and J genes are TRBV10-3 and TRBJ2-7; the D is unclear. The CDR3 has 13 amino acids. Trimming took off 4 bases at V and 5 bases at J, with 12 bases between the two ends. Germline CDR1 ENHRY, CDR2 SYGVKD. CDR3 sequence: CAISGRVQDEQYF. The CDR3 nucleotides are TGTGCCATCAGTGGCCGGGTCCAGGACGAGCAGTACTTC.

The CDR3 sequence is CASSLPGPGETQYF. DNA for the CDR3: TGTGCCAGCAGCCTGCCGGGACCGGGAGAGACCCAGTACTTC. This rearrangement joins TRBV5-4 to TRBJ2-5; TRBD1 or TRBD2 may be the D gene (5 bases each). Germline values: CDR1 SGHNT, CDR2 YYREEE (reference sequence). Trimming shortened V by 4 bases and J by 4 bases, and 14 bases separated the two germline ends. The CDR3 contains 14 residues.

This chain uses TRBV7-2 with TRBJ1-1, with D unclear. Germline values: CDR1 SGHTA, CDR2 FQGNSA. The CDR3 extends over 15 amino acids. Trimming took 2 bases from V and 0 from J, leaving 10 bases between them. CDR3 nucleotides: TGTGCCAGCAGCTTATTCGGCGGCATGAACACTGAAGCTTTCTTT. This encodes CASSLFGGMNTEAFF.

This clonotype has ten or more counts. The chain employs TRBV7-2 and TRBJ2-5; D perhaps matches TRBD1 (6 bases). The germline V and J ends were trimmed by 4 bases and 5 bases, with 14 bases remaining between them. Germline CDR1 and CDR2: SGHTA and FQGNSA. CDR3 size: 14 residues. In DNA, the CDR3 is TGTGCCAGCAGCTCAACCCGACAGGAGGAGACCCAGTACTTC. Its protein product is CASSSTRQEETQYF.

This clonotype was counted only a few times. This sequence joins TRBV20-1 and TRBJ1-5; 10 nucleotides align to TRBD1. The CDR3 length is 20 residues. Germline V CDR1 and CDR2: DFQATT, SNEGSKA (reference sequence). V dropped 4 bases and J dropped 0; count of bases not matched to a gene: 18. The CDR3: CSANRGTGTGATYSNQPQHF. The CDR3 region has the DNA TGCAGTGCTAACCGCGGTACCGGGACAGGGGCTACATATAGCAATCAGCCCCAGCATTTT.

The chain has TRBV28 and TRBJ1-5; D gene unclear. The CDR3 has 12 amino acids. V lost 4 bases to trimming and J lost 6 bases, with 7 bases between them. Germline lookup yields CDR1 MDHEN and CDR2 SYDVKM. The CDR3 region is CASSSTTQPQHF. CDR3 sequence (DNA): TGTGCCAGCAGTTCCACCACTCAGCCCCAGCATTTT. The complete variable domain, with remaining parts taken from reference TRBV28 and TRBJ1-5, reads DVKVTQSSRYLVKRTGEKVFLECVQDMDHENMFWYRQDPGLGLRLIYFSYDVKMKEKGDIPEGYSVSREKKERFSLILESASTNQTSMYLCASSSTTQPQHFGDGTRLSIL.

The chain has TRBV28 and TRBJ2-2; D gene ambiguous. The CDR3 loop spans 14 amino acids. V lost 8 bases and J 4 bases, leaving 14 bases between the germline ends. The germline V gene encodes CDR1 MDHEN and CDR2 SYDVKM. The CDR3, as DNA: TGTGCCAGCGACTCGAATGGCCGCACCGGGGAGCTGTTTTTT. Residues: CASDSNGRTGELFF.

V is TRBV28 and J is TRBJ2-1, with 11 bases identical to TRBD2. Unmatched junction bases numbered 4, after V lost 5 bases and J lost 10 bases. Germline CDR1 MDHEN, CDR2 SYDVKM. CDR3 size: 13 residues. The CDR3 spells CASSPGLAEEQFF. The DNA of the CDR3 is TGTGCCAGCAGTCCGGGACTAGCGGAAGAGCAGTTCTTC.

This clonotype is classed as medium-sized. The chain combines TRBV7-9 with TRBJ1-2, with D uncertain. This CDR3 has 13 residues. In germline, CDR1 is SEHNR, CDR2 FQNEAQ (reference sequence). The V gene lost 1 base and the J gene lost 4 bases, with 7 bases spanning the gap. CDR3 loop: CASSLGDGYGYTF. As DNA, the CDR3 is TGTGCCAGCAGCTTAGGAGACGGCTATGGCTACACCTTC. The entire variable domain, with the rest obtained from reference TRBV7-9 and TRBJ1-2, is as follows: DTGVSQNPRHKITKRGQNVTFRCDPISEHNRLYWYRQTLGQGPEFLTYFQNEAQLEKSRLLSDRFSAERPKGSFSTLEIQRTEQGDSAMYLCASSLGDGYGYTFGSGTRLTVV.

Remarks on this clonotype: The germline gene is not matched at one end of the junction; a read error may be the cause. This chain links TRBV7-2 with TRBJ2-3; D remains unclear. The CDR3 runs to 12 residues. Germline V gene data show CDR1 as SGHTA and CDR2 as FQGNSA. Here the CDR3 reads CVSKQTTDTQYF. The CDR3 DNA reads TGTGTCAGCAAACAAACCACAGATACGCAGTATTTT.

The CDR3 region has the DNA TGTGCCATCAGTGATCGGAGCGGGAGCCCTGAGCAGTTCTTC. Its protein product is CAISDRSGSPEQFF. The chain joins TRBV10-3 to TRBJ2-1; the match to TRBD2 covers 8 bases. This CDR3 is built from 14 residues. The germline CDR1 and CDR2 sequences are ENHRY and SYGVKD. J was trimmed by 9 bases and V by 3 bases; bases with no gene match: 7.

The rearrangement joins TRBV5-1 to TRBJ1-2; no definite D call. The CDR3 runs to 16 residues. The germline V gene encodes CDR1 SGHRS and CDR2 YFSETQ. Trimming pared 2 bases from V and 4 bases from J, leaving 18 bases between. As DNA, the CDR3 is TGCGCCAGCAGCTTACGTGGCCCCCAGGCGGGCTATGGCTACACCTTC. Its protein product is CASSLRGPQAGYGYTF.

This clonotype has just a few counts. J is TRBJ1-5 and V is TRBV20-1, with 8 positions matching TRBD1. The CDR3 spans 13 residues. Germline assignment: CDR1 DFQATT and CDR2 SNEGSKA (reference sequence). V was pared by 6 bases and J by 3 bases, with 4 bases of the junction left unmatched. CDR3 protein: CSAGQANNQPQHF. CDR3 sequence (DNA): TGCAGTGCGGGACAGGCAAACAATCAGCCCCAGCATTTT.